These 13 T cell receptor beta chains came from one sample sequenced in a study of cytomegalovirus exposure and HLA in healthy donors. This PCR relied on a set of 60 Vbeta primers and 13 Jbeta primers. Generated by immunoSEQ multiplex PCR, the TCRdb table keeps only in-frame clones and is missing some. Altogether about 170,000 clones are present, roughly 85% being singletons, with the ten largest covering 1%. Sample: PBMCs. Receptor source: a boy between 2 and 10 years old in good health and CMV-seronegative.

This clone was observed a few times. The chain recombines TRBV28 with TRBJ1-6; TRBD1 agrees at 7 bases. V trimming: 2 bases; J trimming: 6 bases; junction bases outside the gene matches: 7. In germline, CDR1 is MDHEN, CDR2 SYDVKM. This CDR3 is 16 amino acids long. The CDR3 sequence is CASSLTGTAFNSPLHF. The CDR3 region has the DNA TGTGCCAGCAGTTTAACCGGGACAGCTTTTAATTCACCCCTCCACTTT.

This chain uses TRBV5-6 with TRBJ2-1; 14 nucleotides align to TRBD2. J gave up 1 base and V 2 bases, and 8 bases lay outside the gene matches. The germline V gene encodes CDR1 SGHDT and CDR2 YYEEEE. This CDR3 contains 19 residues. The CDR3 sequence: CASSFETSGRAGSYNEQFF. The CDR3 coding sequence is TGTGCCAGCAGCTTCGAGACTAGCGGGAGGGCCGGGTCCTACAATGAGCAGTTCTTC.

This clone has only one observation. The rearrangement joins TRBV19 to TRBJ2-7; 7 bases align to TRBD1. CDR3 length: 14 residues. Germline loops: CDR1 LNHDA, CDR2 SQIVND (reference sequence). V was pared by 4 bases and J by 7 bases, with 10 bases of the junction left unmatched. Here the CDR3 reads CASSTKTGPLEQYF. The CDR3 nucleotides are TGTGCCAGTAGTACGAAGACAGGGCCTCTGGAGCAGTACTTC. Using reference TRBV19 and TRBJ2-7 for the parts outside the CDR3, the full variable domain is DGGITQSPKYLFRKEGQNVTLSCEQNLNHDAMYWYRQDPGQGLRLIYYSQIVNDFQKGDIAEGYSVSREKKESFPLTVTSAQKNPTAFYLCASSTKTGPLEQYFGPGTRLTVT.

Only one count was recorded for this clone. The V and J genes are TRBV7-8 and TRBJ1-4, with unresolved D. Germline V gene lookup returns CDR1 SGHVS and CDR2 FQNEAQ. This CDR3 has 15 residues. Trimming removed 3 bases from V and 3 bases from J, with 11 bases in between. CDR3 residues: CASSLGQEANEKLFF. The CDR3 coding sequence is TGTGCCAGCAGCTTGGGTCAGGAGGCTAATGAAAAACTGTTTTTT.

This chain links TRBV11-1 with TRBJ1-6, with D uncertain. V was pared by 5 bases and J by 13 bases, with 18 bases between. CDR3 length: 14 residues. The germline gives CDR1 SGHAT, CDR2 FQDESV (reference sequence). DNA for the CDR3: TGTGCCAGCAGCCCCTTGGAAACCGCGGGGCCCCTCCACTTT. Protein: CASSPLETAGPLHF.

The V gene is TRBV10-3, the J gene TRBJ2-1; 7 bases map to TRBD2. V shed 3 bases, J shed 7 bases, and the junction held 3 bases outside the gene matches. The CDR3 extends over 13 amino acids. Looked up from germline, CDR1 is ENHRY and CDR2 is SYGVKD. The CDR3 coding sequence is TGTGCCATCAGTGACGGACTAGGGAATGAGCAGTTCTTC. Its protein product is CAISDGLGNEQFF.

This rearrangement joins TRBV5-1 to TRBJ2-5, with TRBD1 matching over 7 bases. The germline V gene encodes CDR1 SGHRS and CDR2 YFSETQ. With 4 bases clipped from V and 2 bases from J, the junction kept 2 bases outside the gene matches. CDR3 length: 13 residues. CDR3 region: CASSPGQQETQYF. CDR3 nucleotide sequence: TGCGCCAGCAGCCCGGGACAGCAAGAGACCCAGTACTTC.

V usage is TRBV6-5 and J usage is TRBJ2-1; 10 bases fit TRBD2. The CDR3 runs to 16 residues. Per the germline V gene, CDR1 is MNHEY and CDR2 is SVGAGI. After removal of 2 bases from V and 5 bases from J, the junction contained 6 bases not matched to a gene. CDR3 bases: TGTGCCAGCAGTTACGGATCACTAGCGGGGCACAATGAGCAGTTCTTC. Amino acids: CASSYGSLAGHNEQFF.

The rearrangement links TRBV6-1 to TRBJ2-7, with 8 bases that match TRBD1. The CDR3 consists of 17 residues. Germline CDR1 reads MNHNS; CDR2 reads SASEGT. The CDR3 loop reads CASSEAIIISGTGETRV. CDR3 DNA sequence: TGTGCCAGCAGTGAAGCGATCATTATATCCGGGACAGGCGAAACCCGGGTC.

This chain uses TRBV27 with TRBJ1-1, with D perhaps TRBD1 (6 bases). CDR3 length: 12 amino acids. Trimming pared 2 bases from V and 12 bases from J, leaving 13 bases between. The germline CDR1 and CDR2 sequences are MNHEY and SMNVEV (reference sequence). The CDR3 DNA follows: TGTGCCAGCAGTTTAGGTCCAGGGGTAACTTTCTTT. Protein sequence: CASSLGPGVTFF.

V and J are TRBV9 and TRBJ1-1; tentatively, D is TRBD1 (5 bases). The V and J ends lost 0 bases and 6 bases respectively, with 15 bases between them. The CDR3 totals 15 residues. Per germline, CDR1 SGDLS and CDR2 YYNGEE. CDR3 amino acids: CASSVGGGTIAEAFF. The CDR3 nucleotides read TGTGCCAGCAGCGTAGGAGGAGGGACGATCGCTGAAGCTTTCTTT.

The chain has TRBV28 and TRBJ1-2; D gene uncertain. Trimming removed 6 bases from V and 8 bases from J, with 19 bases in between. Per germline, CDR1 MDHEN and CDR2 SYDVKM. CDR3 length equals 14 residues. The CDR3 sequence is CASRNPGLVGGYTF. The CDR3 DNA reads as TGTGCCAGCAGGAACCCGGGGTTGGTGGGGGGCTACACCTTC.

Ten or more counts support this clone. The gene calls are TRBV4-1 and TRBJ1-1; a possible D gene is TRBD1 (6 bases). V was pared by 6 bases and J by 1 base, with 12 bases between. This CDR3 region has 14 residues. In germline, CDR1 is MGHRA, CDR2 YSYEKL. This CDR3 is CASRRIGGNTEAFF. In DNA, the CDR3 is TGCGCCAGCAGGCGGATAGGGGGGAACACTGAAGCTTTCTTT.